The 16 T cell receptor beta chains below come from one sample, sequenced in a study of blood T cell repertoires in COVID-19. Repertoires were generated with immunoSEQ multiplex PCR, while TCRdb's copy carries only in-frame clones and drops some. The data contain over 250,000 clones, around four fifths of them singletons. The source material was PBMCs or T cells enriched from blood (not recorded which). These TCRs come from a man in his thirties or forties with acute COVID-19.

J is TRBJ1-5 and V is TRBV24-1, with TRBD1 identical over 7 bases. J lost 7 bases, V lost 6 bases, and 8 bases had no gene match. The CDR3 is 14 amino acids. Germline V lookup: CDR1 KGHDR, CDR2 SFDVKD. Here the CDR3 DNA reads TGTGCCACCAGTTCAACAGGGGAAAACCAGCCCCAGCATTTT. Encoded protein: CATSSTGENQPQHF.

The chain carries TRBV12-3 or TRBV12-4 and TRBJ1-4; D gene uncertain. This CDR3 has 13 residues. Deletions cut 5 bases from V and 8 bases from J, with 12 bases between. The CDR3 nucleotides are TGTGCCAGCAGTGCCATCATCCGGGAAAAACTGTTTTTT. It specifies CASSAIIREKLFF.

This clone appeared a single time. The CDR3 loop reads CASSINWNTEAFF. The CDR3 DNA reads as TGTGCCAGTAGTATAAACTGGAACACTGAAGCTTTCTTT. The rearrangement uses TRBV19 and TRBJ1-1; D is unresolved. The V end was cut by 2 bases, the J end by 1 base, with 5 bases between. The germline CDR1 and CDR2 sequences are LNHDA and SQIVND (reference sequence). The CDR3 extends over 13 amino acids.

This chain uses TRBV4-3 with TRBJ2-5; possibly TRBD2 for D (6 bases). The CDR3 loop spans 15 amino acids. The ends were cut back, 5 bases at V and 1 base at J, with 14 bases in the middle. The germline V gene encodes CDR1 LGHNA and CDR2 YSLEER. CDR3 sequence (DNA): TGCGCCAGCAGCTCTCGGACTACCGGCCAAGAGACCCAGTACTTC. The encoded protein is CASSSRTTGQETQYF.

The genes are TRBV12-3 or TRBV12-4 and TRBJ2-3, with D uncertain. V gave up 5 bases and J gave up 1 base, with 7 bases separating them. The CDR3 length is 13 residues. The CDR3, as DNA: TGTGCCAGCAGTGGCGGTGGCACAGATACGCAGTATTTT. Amino acid sequence: CASSGGGTDTQYF.

This clone was seen more than once but under ten times. The genes are TRBV21-1 and TRBJ2-1; the DNA was not compared with TRBD2, the D call given in the table. TRBV21-1 corresponds to a pseudogene. The CDR3 covers 16 residues. This CDR3 reads CASSSKGPGGENEQFF. The CDR3 bases are TGTGCCAGCAGCTCTAAGGGGCCCGGGGGGGAGAATGAGCAGTTCTTC.

This clone came up once. J is TRBJ2-7 and V is TRBV27; weak D call: TRBD1 (7 bases). CDR1 is MNHEY, CDR2 SMNVEV, per germline (reference sequence). V lost 4 bases and J 0 bases, leaving 13 bases between the germline ends. The length of the CDR3 is 15 residues. CDR3 amino acids: CASSWGAGGSYEQYV. As DNA, the CDR3 is TGTGCCAGCAGTTGGGGGGCAGGGGGCTCCTACGAGCAGTACGTC.

This clone was counted a few times. This chain uses TRBV6-5 with TRBJ2-1, with TRBD2 identical over 7 bases. The CDR3 covers 14 residues. The V gene end was trimmed by 8 bases and the J gene end by 4 bases; junction bases not matched to a gene: 8. Germline V gene sequence: CDR1 MNHEY, CDR2 SVGAGI. CDR3 residues: CASSAGESYNEQFF. The CDR3 region has the DNA TGTGCCAGCTCGGCGGGGGAGTCATACAATGAGCAGTTCTTC.

Concerning this clone itself: Sequence at one end of the junction differs from germline and may be a read error. The V call is TRBV5-1, the J call TRBJ2-5, with TRBD2 matching over 8 bases. CDR3 length equals 13 residues. Germline V gives CDR1 SGHRS, CDR2 YFSETQ. CDR3 residues: CASSSRTSETQYF. CDR3 bases: TGTGCCAGCAGCTCGAGGACTAGCGAGACCCAGTACTTC.

The DNA for the CDR3 is TGTGCCAGCAGCCCCAGTGGTGGAGGGGGCGGCTATGGCTACACCTTC. This translates into CASSPSGGGGGYGYTF. The V call is TRBV7-9, the J call TRBJ1-2; 7 bases agree with TRBD1. The V and J ends lost 5 bases and 4 bases, in that order; junction bases with no gene match: 13. Germline CDR1 reads SEHNR; CDR2 reads FQNEAQ (reference sequence). This CDR3 has 16 residues.

This clone has a handful of counts. The chain employs TRBV6-2 or TRBV6-3 and TRBJ1-5; D is ambiguous. Germline V gene sequence: CDR1 MNHEY, CDR2 SVGEGT. CDR3 length equals 15 residues. Trimming removed 2 bases from V and 2 bases from J, with 10 bases in between. The DNA for the CDR3 is TGTGCCAGCAGTTACGAAGTAACAGGCAATCAGCCCCAGCATTTT. This sequence encodes CASSYEVTGNQPQHF.

V gene TRBV2 combines with J gene TRBJ1-1, with 7 bases fitting TRBD1. Germline assignment: CDR1 SNHLY and CDR2 FYNNEI. Unmatched junction bases numbered 0, after V lost 11 bases and J lost 0 bases. The CDR3 contains 11 residues. CDR3 residues: CAGQVNTEAFF. CDR3 in DNA: TGTGCCGGACAGGTGAACACTGAAGCTTTCTTT.

The gene calls are TRBV4-2 and TRBJ2-1, with TRBD2 identical over 9 bases. The CDR3 length is 16 residues. Trimming took 1 base from V and 6 from J; bases not matched to a gene: 7. Germline V gene sequence: CDR1 LGHNA, CDR2 YNFKEQ. Written as DNA, the CDR3 is TGTGCCAGCAGCCAAGGGGCGCGGGAGGGCTTCAATGAGCAGTTCTTC. It translates to CASSQGAREGFNEQFF.

V and J are TRBV19 and TRBJ2-7; 7 positions agree with TRBD1. Germline lookup yields CDR1 LNHDA and CDR2 SQIVND (reference sequence). Trimming removed 5 bases from V and 0 bases from J; junction bases left unmatched: 7. The CDR3 sequence is 15 residues long. DNA of the CDR3: TGTGCCAGTAGTCGGGACAGCCTACCCTCCTACGAGCAGTACGTC. Translation: CASSRDSLPSYEQYV.

The chain is built from TRBV9 and TRBJ2-7; 11 nucleotides align to TRBD1. This CDR3 spans 14 amino acids. The V gene end was trimmed by 3 bases and the J gene end by 5 bases; junction bases not matched to a gene: 4. CDR1 is SGDLS and CDR2 is YYNGEE in the germline V gene. DNA for the CDR3: TGTGCCAGCAGCGAAGGGACAGGGGGTAACGAGCAGTACGTC. Translation gives CASSEGTGGNEQYV.

The chain is built from TRBV18 and TRBJ1-2; D gene unclear. Per germline, CDR1 KGHSH and CDR2 LQKENI. The CDR3 spans 15 residues. With 1 base removed from V and 6 bases from J, the gap between germline ends came to 15 bases. Here the CDR3 DNA reads TGTGCCAGCTCACCACTTAGAGGGCAGGAGGATGGCTACACCTTC. Its protein product is CASSPLRGQEDGYTF. Full variable domain (missing parts from reference TRBV18 and TRBJ1-2): NAGVMQNPRHLVRRRGQEARLRCSPMKGHSHVYWYRQLPEEGLKFMVYLQKENIIDESGMPKERFSAEFPKEGPSILRIQQVVRGDSAAYFCASSPLRGQEDGYTFGSGTRLTVV.